The source of this T cell receptor beta chain is a study of T-cell memory formation after mild COVID-19. This clonotype showed up just a few times. Its antigen is undetermined. CDR1 SGHVS and CDR2 FNYEAQ come from the germline V gene. The CDR3 has 21 amino acids. The V gene lost 1 base and the J gene lost 10 bases, with 32 bases spanning the gap. Libraries for TCRalpha and TCRbeta carried sample barcodes and unique molecular identifiers via 5'RACE. MiXCR was run by TCRdb on the 5' RACE reads, yielding one entry per CDR3 protein. The table has under 250,000 distinct CDR3 sequences, around 27% seen once; the top ten hold roughly 10%. The study, taken as a whole, reports: Contracting clones localized mainly to CM and EM when CD4+ and mainly to EMRA when CD8+. A subset of responding clones appeared in pre-infection memory, suggesting cross-reactive memory joined.

The specimen sequenced was PBMCs or a T cell subset sorted from them (not recorded which). The receptor was isolated from an adult woman who had mild COVID-19 (a few samples of this study predate the infection). Cell type and time point are not known. This rearrangement joins TRBV7-6 to TRBJ1-6; TRBD1 might be the D (5 bases). CDR3 bases: TGTGCCAGCAGCTTAGGCCGACCCAAATTCACGACCTGGCAGGGACCGTCACCCCTCCACTTT. This translates into CASSLGRPKFTTWQGPSPLHF.